The clone carrying this T cell receptor beta chain appeared many times. What it recognizes is unknown. Blood RNA was derived from unsorted whole blood, and germline DNA was extracted too. cDNA specific to TCR beta was made from around 530 ng of total RNA, with a constant-region primer employed for priming. Modified slightly, ARM-PCR produced TCR beta libraries over three nested multiplex PCR rounds. Two initial PCR rounds of 10 to 11 cycles each paired TRBV1-TRBV30 forward primers with a C-beta reverse primer. TCRdb independently ran MiXCR on the multiplex PCR reads; one entry per CDR3 protein. Altogether about 300,000 distinct CDR3 sequences are present, approximately 60% being singletons, with the ten largest covering roughly 9%. The source of the sample is a study of tumor-infiltrating lymphocytes in primary liver carcinoma. The study's findings and limits: Because the samples were bulk unsorted, the study did not compare CD4+ and CD8+ repertoires.

V was clipped by 8 bases and J by 1 base, with 8 bases between them. Germline loops: CDR1 PRHDT, CDR2 FYEKMQ (reference sequence). This CDR3 comprises 12 residues. The sequencing sample was made of peripheral blood. This receptor was taken from a man aged 35-49 years with primary liver carcinoma and hepatitis B virus infection. This chain connects TRBV13 to TRBJ1-1; D unresolved. As DNA, the CDR3 is TGTGCCAGCTCCTTTTCGAACACTGAAGCTTTCTTT. Residues: CASSFSNTEAFF.